This record concerns one T cell receptor (beta chain) sequence. Clones were sequenced by immunoSEQ multiplex PCR, and TCRdb holds only the in-frame ones, with some missing. Of almost 70,000 clones in the sample, roughly 89% were seen once. This sample is drawn from a study of blood T cell repertoires in COVID-19. CDR1 and CDR2 from the germline V gene are MRHNA and SNTAGT. This CDR3 is 13 amino acids long. This TCR came from a woman aged 45-65 years with active COVID-19. Sequencing used peripheral blood. The J gene is TRBJ2-7, the V gene TRBV6-4, with a possible D match to TRBD2 (6 bases). CDR3 coding DNA: TGTGCTCGACCCCGGGAGTCCTCCTACGAGCAGTACTTC. This gives the protein CARPRESSYEQYF.